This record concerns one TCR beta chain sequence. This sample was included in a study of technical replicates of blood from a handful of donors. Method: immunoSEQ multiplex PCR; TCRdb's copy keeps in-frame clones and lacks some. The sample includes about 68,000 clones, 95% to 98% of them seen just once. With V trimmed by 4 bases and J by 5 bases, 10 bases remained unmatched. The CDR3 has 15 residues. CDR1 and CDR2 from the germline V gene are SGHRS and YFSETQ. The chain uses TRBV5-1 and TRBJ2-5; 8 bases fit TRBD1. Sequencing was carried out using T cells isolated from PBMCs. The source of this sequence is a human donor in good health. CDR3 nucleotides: TGCGCCAGCAGCCTTCAGGGGGCGGGCAGGGAGACCCAGTACTTC. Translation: CASSLQGAGRETQYF.